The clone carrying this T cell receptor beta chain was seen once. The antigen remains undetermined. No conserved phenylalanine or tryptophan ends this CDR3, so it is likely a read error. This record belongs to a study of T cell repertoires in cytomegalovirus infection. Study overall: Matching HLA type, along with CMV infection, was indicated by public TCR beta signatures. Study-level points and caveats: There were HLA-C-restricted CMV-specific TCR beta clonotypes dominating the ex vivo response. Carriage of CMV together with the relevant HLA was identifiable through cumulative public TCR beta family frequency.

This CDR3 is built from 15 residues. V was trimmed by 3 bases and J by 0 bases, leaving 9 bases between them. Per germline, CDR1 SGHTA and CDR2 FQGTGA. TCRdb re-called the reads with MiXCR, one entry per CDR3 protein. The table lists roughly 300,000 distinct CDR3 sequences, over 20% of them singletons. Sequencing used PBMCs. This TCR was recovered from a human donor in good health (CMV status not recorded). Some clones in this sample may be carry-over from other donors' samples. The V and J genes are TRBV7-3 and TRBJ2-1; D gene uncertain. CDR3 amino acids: CASSFGRSSYNEQFL. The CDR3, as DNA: TGTGCCAGCAGCTTCGGCCGGAGCTCCTACAATGAGCAGTTCCTC.